This paragraph reports one TCR beta chain. The antigen it recognizes is unknown. It has no much larger one-base neighbor in the sample; base qualities were not kept. The data originate from a study of Graves' ophthalmopathy and Graves' hyperthyroidism (dated by TCRdb to 2016 to 2019). Looking at the study overall: Peripheral blood was collected at initial diagnosis, prior to any treatment. The study used signatures of the TCR beta repertoire to tell Graves' ophthalmopathy apart from Graves' hyperthyroidism and to predict which patients would progress to ophthalmopathy. In total, some 140 blood samples were TCR-sequenced: 43 ophthalmopathy, some 80 hyperthyroidism and about 17 hyperthyroidism-to-ophthalmopathy patients. To explore V-J signatures distinguishing ophthalmopathy from hyperthyroidism, a discovery set of 100 patients (roughly 45 ophthalmopathy, about 57 stable hyperthyroidism) was enrolled. For independent validation, a separate cohort was made up of fewer than 20 hyperthyroidism patients plus 17 patients who later progressed from hyperthyroidism to ophthalmopathy. In about 6 hyperthyroidism patients, T-cell repertoires of thyroid tissue and blood were compared. After sampling, hyperthyroidism patients received methimazole starting at 30 mg daily, and ophthalmopathy patients received high-dose intravenous methylprednisolone. Broad study findings and their caveats: Among expanded thyroid clonotypes with frequency above 0.001, most also showed up in blood, which suggests that blood repertoires may reflect the thyroid immune response. In cross-validation, the 13-signature model distinguished ophthalmopathy from stable hyperthyroidism with approximately 85% sensitivity and nearly 82% specificity, and in the test set the corresponding values were roughly 80% and 75%. In validation, the model predicted ophthalmopathy progression with nearly 71% sensitivity and 72.22% specificity; approximately 12 predicted patients were CT-confirmed with GO in a median of roughly 6.8 months. Sample size was not predetermined statistically, and investigators were not blinded to group allocation.

Patients with ophthalmopathy had moderately to severely active disease, with a Clinical Activity Score of 3 or more, a NOSPECS grade of 4 or more, and a disease duration of less than 3 months. Anyone with other autoimmune diseases, uncontrolled infections, pregnancy or lactation was excluded from the study. Clinical symptoms, serum thyroxine, TRAb, thyroid ultrasound and orbital computed tomography formed the basis of the diagnosis. Ficoll-Paque density gradient centrifugation was used to isolate PBMCs from approximately 10 ml of fresh peripheral blood. Total RNA was extracted with Trizol reagent and quality-checked on an Agilent 2100 Bioanalyzer. TCR beta CDR3 regions were amplified from RNA transcripts for repertoire sequencing. HTBI primers and the Qiagen OneStep RT-PCR kit were used in a first-round RT-PCR, which was followed by a second-round multiplex PCR, size selection and purification. Libraries were sequenced paired-end with 100 bp reads on an Illumina HiSeq2000. The original pipeline was this. SOAPnuke was used to process the reads, throwing out any read that had adapters, had uncalled bases, had a mean Phred below 15, or lacked an exact constant-primer or identifier match. COPE v1.2.5 was used to merge high-quality paired reads. Each unique nucleotide sequence was defined as a clonotype, and clonotypes were aligned to IMGT TRB V, D and J references with MiTCR v1.1. The analysis was limited to V-J combinations with a frequency above 0.0001, which together covered 99% to 99.2% of repertoires. For each V-J combination, a TCR clonal expansion and chaos score was defined as the ratio of F50 clonal expansion to chaos observed in the TCRdist matrix. Welch's t-statistics and random forest were used to reduce the features to some 13 V-J combinations, which were then used as input to a naive Bayes classifier. Thyroid-blood repertoire similarity was quantified with the Morisita-Horn index. TCRdb ran its own pipeline on the public reads, namely fastp trimming at Q25 and MiXCR clone calling, and kept in-frame beta chains. Each CDR3 protein gets just one entry, which takes the most common genes and DNA from the rows behind it. The V and J calls reflect TCRdb's pipeline rather than the authors' work. The sample profile shows approximately 330,000 distinct CDR3 sequences; 17% of them were found once. More than 9% of the sample lies in the top ten.

The CDR3 runs 14 residues from the cysteine to the phenylalanine. Just CDR3 DNA is preserved here, 42 bases in frame from base 1. Relative to germline, V is 4 bases shorter and J is 3 bases shorter, with 10 bases between their ends. The sequence was collected from an adult man with Graves' ophthalmopathy. The chain employs TRBV12-3 or TRBV12-4 and TRBJ2-4; matching of 6 bases hints at TRBD2 as the D gene. The sample comprised peripheral blood. The nucleotide sequence reads as follows: TGTGCCAGCAGTTGGGGGGTAGGCAAAAACATTCAGTACTTC. Translated, this is CASSWGVGKNIQYF.